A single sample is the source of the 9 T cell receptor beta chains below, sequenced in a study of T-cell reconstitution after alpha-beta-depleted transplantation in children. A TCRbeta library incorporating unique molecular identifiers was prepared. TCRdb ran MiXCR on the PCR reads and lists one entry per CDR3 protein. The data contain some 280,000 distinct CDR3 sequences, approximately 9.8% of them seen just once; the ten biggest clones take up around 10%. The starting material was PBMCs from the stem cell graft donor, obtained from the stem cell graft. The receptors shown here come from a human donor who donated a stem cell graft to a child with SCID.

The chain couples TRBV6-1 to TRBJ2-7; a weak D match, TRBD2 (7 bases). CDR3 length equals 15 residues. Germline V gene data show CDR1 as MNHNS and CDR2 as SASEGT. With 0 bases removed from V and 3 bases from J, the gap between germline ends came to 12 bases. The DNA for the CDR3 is TGTGCCAGCAGTGAAGCCTGGGAGGGGGGCTACGAGCAGTACTTC. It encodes CASSEAWEGGYEQYF.

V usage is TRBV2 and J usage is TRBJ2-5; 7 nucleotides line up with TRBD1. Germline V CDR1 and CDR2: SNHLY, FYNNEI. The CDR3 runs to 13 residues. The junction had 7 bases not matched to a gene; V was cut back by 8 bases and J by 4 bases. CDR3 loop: CASLDRELETQYF. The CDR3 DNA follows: TGTGCCAGCCTCGACAGGGAATTAGAGACCCAGTACTTC.

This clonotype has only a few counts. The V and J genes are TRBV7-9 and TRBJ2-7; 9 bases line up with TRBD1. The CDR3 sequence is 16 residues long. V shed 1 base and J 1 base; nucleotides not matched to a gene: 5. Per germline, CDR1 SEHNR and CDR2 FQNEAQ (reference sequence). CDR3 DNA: TGTGCCAGCAGCTTAGTTGGGACAGGGTCATCCTACGAGCAGTACTTC. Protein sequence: CASSLVGTGSSYEQYF.

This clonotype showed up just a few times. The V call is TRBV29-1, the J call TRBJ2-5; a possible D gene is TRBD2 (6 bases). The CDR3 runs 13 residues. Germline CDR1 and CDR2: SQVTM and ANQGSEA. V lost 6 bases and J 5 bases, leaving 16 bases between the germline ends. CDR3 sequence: CSVRAAGTETQYF. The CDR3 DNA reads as TGCAGCGTCCGGGCGGCGGGGACGGAGACCCAGTACTTC.

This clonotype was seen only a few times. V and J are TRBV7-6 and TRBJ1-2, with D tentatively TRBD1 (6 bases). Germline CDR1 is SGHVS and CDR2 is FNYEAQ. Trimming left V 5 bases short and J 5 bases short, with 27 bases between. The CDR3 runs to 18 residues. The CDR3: CASSTHRAPDQDLYGYTF. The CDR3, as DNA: TGTGCCAGCAGCACCCACAGGGCACCGGACCAAGACCTATATGGCTACACCTTC.

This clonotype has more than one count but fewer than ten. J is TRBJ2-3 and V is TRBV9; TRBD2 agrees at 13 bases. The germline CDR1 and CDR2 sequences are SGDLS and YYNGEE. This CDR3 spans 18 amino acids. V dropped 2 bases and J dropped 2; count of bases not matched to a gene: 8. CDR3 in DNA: TGTGCCAGCAGCGTCGGACTAGCGGGGGCCCTGTCCACAGATACGCAGTATTTT. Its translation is CASSVGLAGALSTDTQYF.

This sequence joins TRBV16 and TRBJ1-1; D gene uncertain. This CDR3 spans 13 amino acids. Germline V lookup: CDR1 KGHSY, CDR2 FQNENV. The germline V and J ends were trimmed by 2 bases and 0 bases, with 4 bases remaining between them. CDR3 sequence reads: CASSQRLNTEAFF. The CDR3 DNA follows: TGTGCCAGCAGCCAACGACTGAACACTGAAGCTTTCTTT.

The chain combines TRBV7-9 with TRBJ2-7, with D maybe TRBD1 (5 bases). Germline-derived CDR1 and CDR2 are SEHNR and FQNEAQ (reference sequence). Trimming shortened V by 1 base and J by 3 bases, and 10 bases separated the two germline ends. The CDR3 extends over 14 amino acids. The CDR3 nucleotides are TGTGCCAGCAGCTTAGTAGTACAGGACTACGAGCAGTACTTC. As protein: CASSLVVQDYEQYF.

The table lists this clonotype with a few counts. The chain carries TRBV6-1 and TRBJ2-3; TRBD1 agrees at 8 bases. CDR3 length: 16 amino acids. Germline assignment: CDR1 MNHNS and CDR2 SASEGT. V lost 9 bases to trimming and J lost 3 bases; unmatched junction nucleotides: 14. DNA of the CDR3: TGTGCCAGTTTTCCAGGGGGCTCGTTGTATACAGATACGCAGTATTTT. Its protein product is CASFPGGSLYTDTQYF.